Listed below are T cell receptor beta chains from one sample, sequenced in a study of blood T cell repertoires in COVID-19. The table came from immunoSEQ multiplex PCR; TCRdb's copy has only in-frame clones and leaves some out. The table lists 200,000 to 250,000 clones, 90% of them singletons, with approximately 15% in the top ten. Sequenced material: PBMCs or T cells enriched from blood (not recorded which). The receptors stem from a man aged 30 to 39 who had been exposed to COVID-19. The CDR3 runs from the conserved cysteine through the conserved F or W. A D gene is named only where the DNA matches it firmly. Clone size is not always given. Where it is, it says once, few, many or a class for expanded clones.

TRBJ2-7 | - | TRBD2 | TRBV2 | TGTGCCAGCCGTTTAGCGGGGGATTTCTACGAGCAGTACTTC | CASRLAGDFYEQYF
TRBJ1-3 | once | - | TRBV4-2 | TGTGCCAGCAGCCAAGATGTAGTATCTGGAAACACCATATATTTT | CASSQDVVSGNTIYF
TRBJ2-2 | - | TRBD2 | TRBV5-1 | TGCGCCAGCAGCTCCATGCCGGGACTAGCGGGGGGCACCAACACCGGGGAGCTGTTTTTT | CASSSMPGLAGGTNTGELFF
TRBJ2-1 | - | - | TRBV11-2 | TGTGCCAGCAGCTTATCGTTTCTAGAGCAGTTCTTC | CASSLSFLEQFF
TRBJ1-2 | - | - | TRBV2 | TGTGCCAGCAGTGCCTCCTATGGCTACACCTTC | CASSASYGYTF
TRBJ1-4 | - | - | TRBV14 | TGTGCCAGCAGCCTCGGGGGTAACGAAAAACTGTTTTTT | CASSLGGNEKLFF
TRBJ2-7 | - | - | TRBV18 | TGTGCCAGCTCACCGAGACAGGTCTCCTACGAGCAGTACTTC | CASSPRQVSYEQYF
TRBJ1-4 | - | TRBD1 | TRBV27 | TGTGCCAGCCAAAGGACCGGTGGGACAGGGTATGAAAAACTGTTTTTT | CASQRTGGTGYEKLFF
TRBJ1-2 | - | TRBD1 | TRBV3-1/TRBV3-2 | TGTGCCAGCAGTCCACTCCAAAGCAGGACAGGGATTGGCTATGGCTACACCTTC | CASSPLQSRTGIGYGYTF
TRBJ2-7 | - | - | TRBV6-5 | TGTGCCAGCATGCGTTGGGGGGCCTACGAGCAGTACTTC | CASMRWGAYEQYF
TRBJ1-6 | few | - | TRBV19 | TGTGCCAGTAGTATACAGGGAGGCCCCCTCCACTTT | CASSIQGGPLHF
TRBJ2-1 | - | TRBD2 | TRBV4-2 | TGTGCCAGCAGCCCGCTAGCGGGGGGAATCAATGAGCAGTTCTTC | CASSPLAGGINEQFF
TRBJ2-7 | - | TRBD1 | TRBV10-3 | TGTGCCATCGCCCCGTCGGGACAGGGAACCTACGAGCAGTACTTC | CAIAPSGQGTYEQYF
TRBJ2-7 | once | - | TRBV7-6 | TGTGCCAGCAGCTTAGATAAGGGGTACTCCTACGAGCAGTACTTC | CASSLDKGYSYEQYF
TRBJ1-5 | - | TRBD1 | TRBV7-9 | TGTGCCAGCAGCCCCGGGACAGCTGACAATCAGCCCCAGCATTTT | CASSPGTADNQPQHF
TRBJ1-2 | - | TRBD1 | TRBV18 | TGTGCCAGCTCACCAGCGGGACAGGGCAGCTACACCTTC | CASSPAGQGSYTF
TRBJ1-2 | - | - | TRBV11-2 | TGTGCCAGCAGCTTAGTCAGGGGTTATGGCTACACCTTC | CASSLVRGYGYTF
TRBJ1-2 | - | - | TRBV6-5 | TGTGCCAGCGAGTCCTCAAACAGAGACAACTATGGCTACACCTTC | CASESSNRDNYGYTF
TRBJ2-7 | once | TRBD2 | TRBV3-1/TRBV3-2 | TGTGCCAGCAGCCCAGAGACGACGGGGGGGCTCCGGTACGAGCAGTACTTC | CASSPETTGGLRYEQYF
TRBJ1-3 | - | - | TRBV11-2 | TGTGCCAGCAGCTTAAACAGGAAGAGCTCTGGAAACACCATATATTTT | CASSLNRKSSGNTIYF
TRBJ1-2 | - | TRBD1 | TRBV5-4 | TGTGCCAGCAGCCTCAACAGGGGGAATTTGTCATGTAACTATGGCTACACCTTC | CASSLNRGNLSCNYGYTF
TRBJ2-1 | - | TRBD2 | TRBV3-1/TRBV3-2 | TGTGCCAGCAGCCAAGATGGGACTAGTAAGAATGAGCAGTTCTTC | CASSQDGTSKNEQFF
TRBJ2-6 | - | - | TRBV9 | TGTGCCAGCAGCGTAGGGAGCTCTGGGGCCAACGTCCTGACTTTC | CASSVGSSGANVLTF